These T cell receptor beta chains were read from a single sample in a study of T cell responses to AZD1222 COVID-19 vaccine. Produced via immunoSEQ multiplex PCR; TCRdb's table is partial and in-frame only. This sample carries 15,000 to 20,000 clones, 81% of them seen once, and the ten largest clones take about 21%. Source: peripheral blood, taken 28 days after the second AZD1222 dose. Receptor source: an adult who received the AZD1222 COVID-19 vaccine. Both conserved end residues are part of each CDR3. The D gene is left open where the match is weak. Size values are once, few and many counts, or a class for expanded clones, and some rows have none.

>TRBV29-1|-|-|TRBJ1-5
TGCAGCGTTGGGGACCGAGGTGGCAATCAGCCCCAGCATTTT
CSVGDRGGNQPQHF
>TRBV4-2|-|-|TRBJ1-6
TGTGCCAGCAGTATCCAGGGCAGGGCCGTTTCATATAATTCACCCCTCCACTTT
CASSIQGRAVSYNSPLHF
>TRBV9|-|-|TRBJ1-1
TGTGCCAGCAGCGTTGGGACCGGAACTTTGACTGAAGCTTTCTTT
CASSVGTGTLTEAFF
>TRBV7-9|-|TRBD1|TRBJ2-2
TGTGCCAGCAGCTTCGGACAGGCCACCGGGGAGCTGTTTTTT
CASSFGQATGELFF
>TRBV19|once|-|TRBJ1-4
TGTGCCAGTAGCCCGAGGGCTGAAAAACTGTTTTTT
CASSPRAEKLFF
>TRBV11-2|-|-|TRBJ2-3
TGTGCCAGCAGCTTAGGGGGCTACACAGATACGCAGTATTTT
CASSLGGYTDTQYF
>TRBV3-1/TRBV3-2|-|-|TRBJ2-5
TGTGCCAGCAGCCAAGTCGGGCAAGAGACCCAGTACTTC
CASSQVGQETQYF
>TRBV6-6|-|TRBD1|TRBJ1-5
TGTGCCAGCAGTGGCGGGACAGGACGCAATCAGCCCCAGCATTTT
CASSGGTGRNQPQHF
>TRBV27|once|TRBD1|TRBJ1-5
TGTGCCAGCAGTAGACAGGGCCGCCAGCCCCAGCATTTT
CASSRQGRQPQHF
>TRBV14|once|-|TRBJ1-1
TGTGCCAGCAGCCAAGATCTTGATGGACAAGCTTTCTTT
CASSQDLDGQAFF